The clone carrying this T cell receptor beta chain has ten or more counts. Its antigen remains unidentified. CDR1 and CDR2 from the germline V gene are SQVTM and ANQGSEA. V was pared by 6 bases and J by 2 bases, with 10 bases between. CDR3 size: 12 residues. These data are taken from a study of human T cells and chemical hapten exposure. About the study: Chiefly women, the patients showed alopecia areata, totalis or universalis.

Time point specified: pre-sensitization, week 0. The sample's treatment: therapeutic diphenylcyclopropenone sensitization with weekly scalp DPC. Overall study findings and caveats: The study found expanded TCRs formed significantly more large CDR3 similarity clusters than controls.

One entry per CDR3 protein results from TCRdb running MiXCR on the RACE reads. Here the sample spans around 180,000 distinct CDR3 sequences, under 35% being singletons. Material: whole blood, obtained in connection with sensitization to the hapten diphenylcyclopropenone (DPC). The J gene is TRBJ1-2, the V gene TRBV29-1, with TRBD1 as a possible D gene (6 bases). The source is a woman aged 30 to 39 with alopecia areata. Some clones in this sample may be carry-over from other donors' samples. The CDR3 loop is CSVDRFNYGYTF. The CDR3 DNA reads TGCAGCGTAGACAGGTTCAACTATGGCTACACCTTC.